The following is a TCR beta chain sequence with its context. The CDR3 spans 15 residues. V was clipped by 5 bases and J by 4 bases, with 18 bases between them. The germline CDR1 and CDR2 sequences are KGHSH and LQKENI. The data stem from a study of blood T cell repertoires in COVID-19. The wider study: The analysed material was cDNA or gDNA that came from T cells, B-cell-depleted T cells, or PBMCs.

Generated by immunoSEQ multiplex PCR, the TCRdb table keeps only in-frame clones and is missing some. This table has about 200,000 clones, 65% to 90% appearing once. Material: PBMCs or T cells enriched from blood (not recorded which). The origin of this receptor is a woman aged 40-49 years with acute COVID-19. V usage is TRBV18 and J usage is TRBJ2-7, with D possibly TRBD2 on 6 matching bases. The CDR3 protein is CASSILGGGSYEQYF. Here the CDR3 DNA reads TGTGCCAGCTCAATCCTCGGGGGAGGAAGTTACGAGCAGTACTTC.